This TCR beta chain was profiled in a study of OX40 agonist ivuxolimab in advanced cancers. Background on the study: While on treatment, patients had intravenous ivuxolimab at 0.01 to 10 mg/kg every 2 weeks. With a range of 23 to 79, age averaged approximately 54 years, and 75% to 90% were male. Three patients had partial responses: one hepatocellular carcinoma, two cutaneous melanoma.

V shed 2 bases, J shed 8 bases, and the junction held 7 bases outside the gene matches. The CDR3 length is 15 residues. Germline V CDR1 and CDR2: SGDLS, YYNGEE. Clones were sequenced by immunoSEQ multiplex PCR, and TCRdb holds only the in-frame ones, with some missing. This table holds approximately 50,000 clones, about 88% found once. The chain employs TRBV9 and TRBJ1-2; TRBD1 matches at 12 bases. The sequence was obtained from an adult with an advanced solid tumor such as melanoma, head and neck, liver or kidney cancer. Sequences were derived from CD4+ or CD8+ T cells sorted from blood, sampled in a trial of the OX40 agonist ivuxolimab. The CDR3 spells CASSVSGTGGIGYTF. The CDR3, as DNA: TGTGCCAGCAGCGTCTCCGGGACAGGGGGCATAGGCTACACCTTC.